These 27 T cell receptor beta chains share one sample of origin, sequenced in a study of blood T cell repertoires in COVID-19. TCRdb keeps only in-frame clones here, not all; method: immunoSEQ multiplex PCR. The profile shows under 300,000 clones, 86% of them singletons. Sequencing was carried out using peripheral blood. The receptors come from a woman in her 30s with COVID-19, enrolled during active disease.

The genes are TRBV10-1 and TRBJ2-2; possibly TRBD1 for D (5 bases). V dropped 6 bases and J dropped 3 bases, with 11 bases sitting between them. CDR1 WNHNN and CDR2 SYGVQD come from the germline V gene (reference sequence). The CDR3 runs 14 residues. CDR3 in amino acids: CASREGHDTGELFF. In nucleotides, the CDR3 is TGCGCCAGCAGAGAAGGACACGACACCGGGGAGCTGTTTTTT.

The genes are TRBV29-1 and TRBJ1-2, with D hard to call. This CDR3 is 12 amino acids long. V lost 4 bases and J lost 3, with 9 bases in between. The V gene's germline CDR1 is SQVTM and CDR2 ANQGSEA. The CDR3 DNA reads TGCAGCGTTGTTCGGGATGACTATGGCTACACCTTC. Translated, it gives CSVVRDDYGYTF.

The chain uses TRBV5-5 and TRBJ2-7; 10 bases are a match to TRBD1. CDR3 length: 18 amino acids. Losses at the gene ends were 4 bases for V and 4 bases for J; bases not matched to a gene: 17. Germline lookup yields CDR1 SGHKS and CDR2 YYEKEE (reference sequence). CDR3 loop: CASSRPADWDRGSYEQYF. CDR3 DNA: TGTGCCAGCAGCCGCCCAGCTGATTGGGACAGGGGTTCTTACGAGCAGTACTTC.

The rearrangement uses TRBV6-5 and TRBJ1-1; D call uncertain. CDR1 and CDR2 (germline): MNHEY, SVGAGI. This CDR3 spans 11 amino acids. Between the trimmed V and J ends, which lost 6 bases and 7 bases, there was a span of 9 bases. The CDR3 DNA sequence: TGTGCCAGCAGCAAGCTCCTTGAAGCTTTCTTT. Translation: CASSKLLEAFF.

V is TRBV14 and J is TRBJ2-1; 8 bases map to TRBD2. Germline lookup yields CDR1 SGHDN and CDR2 FVKESK. The trim removed 4 bases at V and 2 bases at J, leaving 7 bases unmatched. The CDR3 runs 16 residues. Here the CDR3 DNA reads TGTGCCAGCAGCCCCCGGCCGGGGGGGACCTACAATGAGCAGTTCTTC. This gives the protein CASSPRPGGTYNEQFF. The entire variable domain, with the rest obtained from reference TRBV14 and TRBJ2-1, is as follows: EAGVTQFPSHSVIEKGQTVTLRCDPISGHDNLYWYRRVMGKEIKFLLHFVKESKQDESGMPNNRFLAERTGGTYSTLKVQPAELEDSGVYFCASSPRPGGTYNEQFFGPGTRLTVL.

A remark on this clone: Compared with germline, one end of the junction differs, possibly owing to a read error. The gene calls are TRBV15 and TRBJ1-6, with TRBD1 matching over 9 bases. The germline CDR1 and CDR2 sequences are LNHNV and YYDKDF (reference sequence). CDR3 length: 18 amino acids. This chain's CDR3 is CATSRDQGQGLPNLPLHF. DNA of the CDR3: TGTGCCACCAGCAGAGACCAGGGACAGGGCCTCCCCAATTTACCCCTCCACTTT.

The J gene is TRBJ1-1, the V gene TRBV11-2; no clear D. The CDR3 runs to 16 residues. The V end was cut by 2 bases, the J end by 6 bases, with 19 bases between. CDR1 and CDR2 (germline): SGHAT, FQNNGV. In nucleotides, the CDR3 is TGTGCCAGCAGCTTAAACCTTCTCACTTCCGCGCCTGAAGCTTTCTTT. Its protein product is CASSLNLLTSAPEAFF.

This clone has just one count. CDR3 in amino acids: CASRATSGGVEQFF. CDR3 coding DNA: TGTGCCAGCAGGGCGACTAGCGGGGGGGTTGAGCAGTTCTTC. The gene calls are TRBV2 and TRBJ2-1; 14 bases match TRBD2. CDR1 is SNHLY, CDR2 FYNNEI, per germline. V lost 6 bases, J lost 9 bases, and 4 bases stayed unmatched. There are 14 residues in the CDR3.

The genes are TRBV29-1 and TRBJ2-7, with D perhaps matching TRBD2 (5 bases). The V gene lost 6 bases and the J gene lost 3 bases, with 21 bases spanning the gap. The CDR3 covers 15 residues. CDR1 is SQVTM and CDR2 is ANQGSEA in the germline V gene. The chain's CDR3 is CSVAIFVGVIYEQYF. DNA of the CDR3: TGCAGCGTCGCAATCTTCGTCGGGGTAATCTACGAGCAGTACTTC.

The J gene is TRBJ2-7, the V gene TRBV6-5; TRBD2 agrees at 7 bases. Germline-derived CDR1 and CDR2 are MNHEY and SVGAGI. The CDR3 has 14 residues. V shed 2 bases and J 7 bases; nucleotides not matched to a gene: 8. CDR3 loop: CASSYGEGSLEQYF. The CDR3 DNA is TGTGCCAGCAGTTACGGGGAGGGGAGTTTAGAGCAGTACTTC.

The V and J genes are TRBV5-1 and TRBJ2-1, with D possibly TRBD2 on 6 matching bases. CDR1 SGHRS and CDR2 YFSETQ come from the germline V gene. V was clipped by 1 base and J by 6 bases, with 11 bases between them. This CDR3 region has 14 residues. The CDR3 here is CASSLRGTGNEQFF. The DNA of the CDR3 is TGCGCCAGCAGCTTGCGGGGGACGGGCAATGAGCAGTTCTTC. Looking up the rest from reference TRBV5-1 and TRBJ2-1 gives the full variable domain: KAGVTQTPRYLIKTRGQQVTLSCSPISGHRSVSWYQQTPGQGLQFLFEYFSETQRNKGNFPGRFSGRQFSNSRSEMNVSTLELGDSALYLCASSLRGTGNEQFFGPGTRLTVL.

This sequence joins TRBV7-2 and TRBJ1-3; D is undetermined. The length of the CDR3 is 15 residues. Per the germline V gene, CDR1 is SGHTA and CDR2 is FQGNSA. V lost 2 bases to trimming and J lost 8 bases, with 16 bases between them. CDR3 DNA: TGTGCCAGCAGCTTAAGAGTACGCGAGGCTGACACCATATATTTT. It encodes CASSLRVREADTIYF.

The chain recombines TRBV7-8 with TRBJ1-4; TRBD1 aligns across 8 bases. Germline V gives CDR1 SGHVS, CDR2 FQNEAQ. Unmatched junction bases numbered 9, after V lost 4 bases and J lost 5 bases. The CDR3 spans 16 residues. The CDR3 nucleotides are TGTGCCAGCAGCTCCACACTCAGGACAGGGAATGAAAAACTGTTTTTT. It codes for CASSSTLRTGNEKLFF.

CDR3 loop: CASSRIRENEKLFF. For the CDR3, the DNA is TGTGCCAGCAGTAGAATCAGGGAAAATGAAAAACTGTTTTTT. This chain links TRBV2 with TRBJ1-4, with D perhaps matching TRBD1 (5 bases). V lost 5 bases, J lost 5 bases, and 12 bases lay in between. Germline V gene lookup returns CDR1 SNHLY and CDR2 FYNNEI. The CDR3 runs 14 residues.

The chain is built from TRBV28 and TRBJ1-2; no firm D call. Trimming took off 3 bases at V and 8 bases at J, with 19 bases between the two ends. This CDR3 has 15 amino acids. CDR1 is MDHEN, CDR2 SYDVKM, per germline. The CDR3 region has the DNA TGTGCCAGCAGTTTCCCCCTCCGGGAAGGTCTAGGCTACACCTTC. Translation: CASSFPLREGLGYTF.

This chain connects TRBV5-1 to TRBJ1-6; 10 bases align to TRBD1. The CDR3 contains 19 residues. Germline values: CDR1 SGHRS, CDR2 YFSETQ. V was clipped by 8 bases and J by 3 bases; unmatched bases: 17. Here the CDR3 reads CARSSGTGDVWGYNSPLHF. CDR3 in DNA: TGCGCCAGATCCTCCGGGACAGGGGACGTATGGGGCTATAATTCACCCCTCCACTTT.

This chain uses TRBV5-4 with TRBJ1-4; TRBD1 agrees at 8 bases. CDR1 and CDR2 (germline): SGHNT, YYREEE (reference sequence). The J segment lost 3 bases and the V segment lost 3 bases, leaving 1 base of the junction unmatched. The CDR3 contains 14 residues. CDR3 nucleotide sequence: TGTGCCAGCAGCTCGACAGGGGCTAATGAAAAACTGTTTTTT. The encoded protein is CASSSTGANEKLFF.

The V and J genes are TRBV6-5 and TRBJ2-5, with D tentatively TRBD1 (8 bases). The CDR3 spans 13 residues. Trimming stripped 6 bases from V and 5 bases from J, with 13 bases between. Germline V gene data show CDR1 as MNHEY and CDR2 as SVGAGI. DNA for the CDR3: TGTGCCAGCAGAACAGGGGGAGGGGAGACCCAGTACTTC. Translated: CASRTGGGETQYF.

The chain couples TRBV7-9 to TRBJ1-4; no definite D call. Trimming removed 5 bases from V and 5 bases from J, with 15 bases in between. Germline-derived CDR1 and CDR2 are SEHNR and FQNEAQ (reference sequence). CDR3 length: 15 amino acids. The CDR3 bases are TGTGCCAGCAGCCTTTTGGGCGGGCACAATGAAAAACTGTTTTTT. This sequence encodes CASSLLGGHNEKLFF. The full variable domain, its missing parts supplied by reference TRBV7-9 and TRBJ1-4, is DTGVSQNPRHKITKRGQNVTFRCDPISEHNRLYWYRQTLGQGPEFLTYFQNEAQLEKSRLLSDRFSAERPKGSFSTLEIQRTEQGDSAMYLCASSLLGGHNEKLFFGSGTQLSVL.

The chain recombines TRBV27 with TRBJ2-5, with 10 positions matching TRBD1. Per germline, CDR1 MNHEY and CDR2 SMNVEV (reference sequence). With 4 bases clipped from V and 6 bases from J, the junction kept 11 bases outside the gene matches. This CDR3 is 16 amino acids long. The CDR3 sequence: CASSSLPGTGVKTQYF. The CDR3, as DNA: TGTGCCAGCAGTTCCCTCCCCGGGACAGGGGTAAAGACCCAGTACTTC.

The chain links TRBV9 to TRBJ2-2; D is uncertain. V lost 4 bases, J lost 10 bases, and 8 bases lay in between. Germline V gene sequence: CDR1 SGDLS, CDR2 YYNGEE. The CDR3 contains 11 residues. The CDR3 sequence is CASSSSPELFF. The CDR3 coding sequence is TGTGCCAGCAGCTCCAGTCCGGAGCTGTTTTTT.

The chain has TRBV15 and TRBJ2-3; D is possibly TRBD1 (5 bases). The length of the CDR3 is 16 residues. The germline V gene has CDR1 LNHNV and CDR2 YYDKDF (reference sequence). V gave up 0 bases and J gave up 0 bases, with 10 bases separating them. The CDR3 nucleotides read TGTGCCACCAGCAGAGATCGCTGGGGCAGCACAGATACGCAGTATTTT. It codes for CATSRDRWGSTDTQYF. The whole variable domain, remainder taken from reference TRBV15 and TRBJ2-3, is DAMVIQNPRYQVTQFGKPVTLSCSQTLNHNVMYWYQQKSSQAPKLLFHYYDKDFNNEADTPDNFQSRRPNTSFCFLDIRSPGLGDTAMYLCATSRDRWGSTDTQYFGPGTRLTVL.

V is TRBV7-9 and J is TRBJ1-1; possible D gene TRBD1, 6 bases. The CDR3 extends over 16 amino acids. Germline V lookup: CDR1 SEHNR, CDR2 FQNEAQ (reference sequence). V gave up 5 bases and J gave up 1 base, with 17 bases separating them. The CDR3 is CASSPFPGQKNTEAFF. CDR3 bases: TGTGCCAGCAGCCCCTTCCCGGGACAAAAGAACACTGAAGCTTTCTTT.

The chain carries TRBV13 and TRBJ1-2, with a tentative D call TRBD1 (6 bases). The ends were cut back, 3 bases at V and 6 bases at J, with 14 bases in the middle. In germline, CDR1 is PRHDT, CDR2 FYEKMQ (reference sequence). The CDR3 sequence is 14 residues long. The DNA for the CDR3 is TGTGCCAGCAGCTTGGATTCAGGGGTTCATGGCTACACCTTC. Translation gives CASSLDSGVHGYTF.

This clone appeared a few times. The gene calls are TRBV6-5 and TRBJ2-1; 8 positions match TRBD2. The V gene end was trimmed by 5 bases and the J gene end by 7 bases; junction bases not matched to a gene: 1. The CDR3 runs 12 residues. CDR1 is MNHEY, CDR2 SVGAGI, per germline. Here the CDR3 reads CASSRGGNEQFF. The CDR3 region has the DNA TGTGCCAGCAGTCGCGGGGGGAATGAGCAGTTCTTC.

With regard to this clone: The sample holds other DNA sequences that translate to the same CDR3. The chain joins TRBV4-1 to TRBJ2-5, with 9 positions matching TRBD2. Germline CDR1 MGHRA, CDR2 YSYEKL. CDR3 size: 15 residues. Losses at the gene ends were 4 bases for V and 5 bases for J; bases not matched to a gene: 8. For the CDR3, the DNA is TGCGCCAGCAGCCCTCCGGGACTAGCTAGGGAGACCCAGTACTTC. Translated, it gives CASSPPGLARETQYF.

V usage is TRBV7-9 and J usage is TRBJ1-5; a possible D gene is TRBD1 (6 bases). The CDR3 covers 17 residues. The V and J ends lost 1 base and 1 base respectively, with 14 bases between them. The germline gives CDR1 SEHNR, CDR2 FQNEAQ (reference sequence). The CDR3 region is CASSLGWETGSNQPQHF. Written as DNA, the CDR3 is TGTGCCAGCAGCTTAGGTTGGGAAACAGGGAGCAATCAGCCCCAGCATTTT.